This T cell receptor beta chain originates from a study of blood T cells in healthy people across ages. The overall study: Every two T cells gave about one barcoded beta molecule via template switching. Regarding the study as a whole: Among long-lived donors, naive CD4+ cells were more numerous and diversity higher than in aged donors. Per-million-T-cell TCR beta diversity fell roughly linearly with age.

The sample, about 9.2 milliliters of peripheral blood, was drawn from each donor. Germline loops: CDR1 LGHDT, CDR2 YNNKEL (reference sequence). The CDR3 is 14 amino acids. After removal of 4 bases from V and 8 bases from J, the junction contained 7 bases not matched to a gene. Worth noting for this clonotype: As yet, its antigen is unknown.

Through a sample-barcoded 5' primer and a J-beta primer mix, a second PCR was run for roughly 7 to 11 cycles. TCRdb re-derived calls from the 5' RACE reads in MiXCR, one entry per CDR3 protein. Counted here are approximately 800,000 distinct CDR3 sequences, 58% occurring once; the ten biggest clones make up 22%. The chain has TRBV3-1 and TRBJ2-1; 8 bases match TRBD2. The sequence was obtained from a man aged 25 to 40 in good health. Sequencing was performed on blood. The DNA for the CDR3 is TGTGCCAGCAGCCTAGCGGGGCGGGCGGATGAGCAGTTCTTC. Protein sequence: CASSLAGRADEQFF.